The 30 T cell receptor beta chains presented below share a single source sample, sequenced in a study of Ad26.COV2.S vaccination and SARS-CoV-2 variants. Repertoires were generated with immunoSEQ multiplex PCR, while TCRdb's copy carries only in-frame clones and drops some. Seen here are some 180,000 clones, around nine tenths observed once, and the top ten hold 5% to 7%. The sequencing here drew on peripheral blood, taken after recovery from COVID-19. The receptors here all came from a human donor who had recovered from COVID-19.

The chain has TRBV29-1 and TRBJ1-3; 8 nucleotides line up with TRBD1. The CDR3 sequence is 13 residues long. Germline CDR1 and CDR2: SQVTM and ANQGSEA. J lost 4 bases, V lost 3 bases, and 2 bases had no gene match. In nucleotides, the CDR3 is TGCAGCGTTGACCAGGGGGCCGGAAACACCATATATTTT. Translated: CSVDQGAGNTIYF.

The chain uses TRBV20-1 and TRBJ1-1; tentatively, D is TRBD1 (5 bases). The germline V gene has CDR1 DFQATT and CDR2 SNEGSKA (reference sequence). The CDR3 is 11 residues long. Trimming took 6 bases from V and 0 from J, leaving 5 bases between them. CDR3 protein: CSAQVNTEAFF. The CDR3 DNA follows: TGCAGTGCACAGGTGAACACTGAAGCTTTCTTT.

To note about this clone: Additional DNA sequences in this sample encode the identical CDR3. This chain links TRBV19 with TRBJ1-2; TRBD1 is a possible D gene (5 bases). Germline CDR1 is LNHDA and CDR2 is SQIVND (reference sequence). The CDR3 covers 12 residues. V was trimmed by 5 bases and J by 4 bases, leaving 8 bases between them. The CDR3 is CASSDRLYGYTF. Here the CDR3 DNA reads TGTGCCAGTAGTGACAGACTCTATGGCTACACCTTC.

V is TRBV5-4 and J is TRBJ2-5; TRBD2 agrees at 8 bases. V shed 4 bases, J shed 1 base, and the junction held 6 bases outside the gene matches. CDR1 and CDR2 from the germline V gene are SGHNT and YYREEE (reference sequence). The CDR3 runs 15 residues. CDR3 amino acids: CASSISGGFQETQYF. The CDR3 DNA reads as TGTGCCAGCAGCATATCGGGGGGGTTCCAAGAGACCCAGTACTTC.

The rearrangement uses TRBV11-3 and TRBJ1-6; no clear D. The CDR3 runs 16 residues. The ends were cut back, 5 bases at V and 9 bases at J, with 20 bases in the middle. CDR1 SGHNT and CDR2 YENEEA come from the germline V gene. The CDR3 DNA sequence: TGTGCCAGCAGCCCCGAAGAGGGCGGACGCGGTTCACCCCTCCACTTT. The encoded protein is CASSPEEGGRGSPLHF.

This clone has a handful of counts. J is TRBJ2-1 and V is TRBV28, with TRBD2 matching over 8 bases. This CDR3 has 15 amino acids. The ends lost 6 bases at V and 8 bases at J; junction bases unmatched: 12. CDR1 and CDR2 from the germline V gene are MDHEN and SYDVKM. The CDR3: CASSQSGRFGYEQFF. CDR3 DNA: TGTGCCAGCAGCCAAAGCGGGAGATTTGGGTATGAGCAGTTCTTC.

This clone was found once. This chain joins TRBV4-1 and TRBJ2-7, with D possibly TRBD2 on 6 matching bases. CDR1 is MGHRA, CDR2 YSYEKL, per germline. The CDR3 sequence is 14 residues long. Trimming pared 3 bases from V and 7 bases from J, leaving 16 bases between. The CDR3 DNA reads TGCGCCAGCAGCCAGGCACTACGAGGAGGGGAGCAGTACTTC. This gives the protein CASSQALRGGEQYF.

The rearrangement links TRBV9 to TRBJ2-3; 7 nucleotides agree with TRBD2. Per the germline V gene, CDR1 is SGDLS and CDR2 is YYNGEE. Losses at the gene ends were 1 base for V and 3 bases for J; bases not matched to a gene: 8. There are 16 residues in the CDR3. The CDR3 loop is CASSVSSRGWTDTQYF. CDR3 DNA: TGTGCCAGCAGCGTAAGTTCGCGGGGGTGGACAGATACGCAGTATTTT.

This rearrangement joins TRBV19 to TRBJ2-2; D call uncertain. Germline loops: CDR1 LNHDA, CDR2 SQIVND (reference sequence). CDR3 size: 15 residues. V gave up 1 base and J gave up 2 bases, with 8 bases separating them. The DNA for the CDR3 is TGTGCCAGTAGTATAGGACACCTAAACACCGGGGAGCTGTTTTTT. It codes for CASSIGHLNTGELFF.

The chain combines TRBV6-5 with TRBJ2-1; no clear D gene. V was clipped by 6 bases and J by 1 base, with 1 base between them. Germline V gene data show CDR1 as MNHEY and CDR2 as SVGAGI. This CDR3 region has 11 residues. CDR3 region: CASRSYNEQFF. In DNA form, the CDR3 reads TGTGCCAGCAGATCCTACAATGAGCAGTTCTTC.

The rearrangement uses TRBV11-2 and TRBJ2-7, with 10 bases lining up with TRBD2. V was pared by 3 bases and J by 5 bases, with 4 bases of the junction left unmatched. This CDR3 comprises 14 residues. Germline CDR1 is SGHAT and CDR2 is FQNNGV. The CDR3 coding sequence is TGTGCCAGCAGCTTGAGCGGGGGGGCGGACGAGCAGTACTTC. Translating it yields CASSLSGGADEQYF.

The genes are TRBV28 and TRBJ2-7; TRBD1 matches 8 bases. The germline gives CDR1 MDHEN, CDR2 SYDVKM. The CDR3 extends over 15 amino acids. The V and J ends lost 7 bases and 0 bases, in that order; junction bases with no gene match: 8. The CDR3 here is CASIPGGLSSYEQYF. For the CDR3, the DNA is TGTGCCAGCATCCCAGGGGGCCTAAGCTCCTACGAGCAGTACTTC.

This chain links TRBV5-6 with TRBJ2-1, with 8 positions matching TRBD1. The CDR3 runs to 15 residues. J lost 0 bases, V lost 3 bases, and 2 bases had no gene match. Germline V gives CDR1 SGHDT, CDR2 YYEEEE. The CDR3 bases are TGTGCCAGCAGCTCGGACAGGGACTCCTACAATGAGCAGTTCTTC. It specifies CASSSDRDSYNEQFF.

The chain combines TRBV2 with TRBJ1-6; D may be TRBD1 (5 bases). This CDR3 comprises 15 residues. The germline gives CDR1 SNHLY, CDR2 FYNNEI. The germline V and J ends were trimmed by 1 base and 2 bases, with 6 bases remaining between them. The chain's CDR3 is CASSEEGPYNSPLHF. The CDR3 DNA sequence: TGTGCCAGCAGTGAAGAGGGGCCCTATAATTCACCCCTCCACTTT.

The chain recombines TRBV5-1 with TRBJ2-2, with 8 bases aligning to TRBD1. The germline CDR1 and CDR2 sequences are SGHRS and YFSETQ. The CDR3 has 15 amino acids. V dropped 4 bases and J dropped 3; count of bases not matched to a gene: 5. Written as DNA, the CDR3 is TGCGCCAGCAGCACGGGACAGGTCGACACCGGGGAGCTGTTTTTT. This encodes CASSTGQVDTGELFF.

The V call is TRBV15, the J call TRBJ2-1, with 9 bases identical to TRBD1. The CDR3 sequence is 16 residues long. The germline V gene has CDR1 LNHNV and CDR2 YYDKDF (reference sequence). V gave up 0 bases and J gave up 7 bases; unmatched junction bases: 7. The CDR3 reads CATSRDRDRERNEQFF. The CDR3 DNA reads as TGTGCCACCAGCAGAGATCGGGACAGGGAGAGAAATGAGCAGTTCTTC.

The chain employs TRBV14 and TRBJ1-1; D may be TRBD1 (6 bases). V lost 4 bases and J lost 4, with 10 bases in between. This CDR3 comprises 13 residues. Germline CDR1 SGHDN, CDR2 FVKESK. The CDR3 sequence: CASSLGQFTEAFF. The CDR3 bases are TGTGCCAGCAGCCTAGGACAGTTCACTGAAGCTTTCTTT. The variable domain in full, with the rest retrieved from reference TRBV14 and TRBJ1-1, is EAGVTQFPSHSVIEKGQTVTLRCDPISGHDNLYWYRRVMGKEIKFLLHFVKESKQDESGMPNNRFLAERTGGTYSTLKVQPAELEDSGVYFCASSLGQFTEAFFGQGTRLTVV.

This clone came up a few times. The chain employs TRBV7-2 and TRBJ1-4; no reliable D call. Trimming shortened V by 1 base and J by 4 bases, and 13 bases separated the two germline ends. The CDR3 runs to 16 residues. The germline gives CDR1 SGHTA, CDR2 FQGNSA. This CDR3 reads CASSLGKGGGNEKLFF. The CDR3 nucleotides read TGTGCCAGCAGCTTAGGTAAGGGTGGTGGTAATGAAAAACTGTTTTTT.

V and J are TRBV30 and TRBJ2-7, with 7 bases fitting TRBD2. This CDR3 has 12 residues. V lost 4 bases to trimming and J lost 0 bases; unmatched junction nucleotides: 0. Germline-derived CDR1 and CDR2 are GTSNPN and SVGIG (reference sequence). DNA of the CDR3: TGTGCCTGGACTAGCGGCTCCTACGAGCAGTACTTC. Translating it yields CAWTSGSYEQYF.

This clone was recorded only once. V usage is TRBV3-1 (or the pseudogene TRBV3-2) and J usage is TRBJ2-5, with no clear D. This CDR3 contains 13 residues. V lost 4 bases and J lost 4, with 10 bases in between. Germline V gene sequence: CDR1 LGHDT, CDR2 YNNKEL (reference sequence). CDR3 sequence reads: CASSLASLETQYF. CDR3 sequence (DNA): TGTGCCAGCAGCCTTGCGTCCTTAGAGACCCAGTACTTC.

The chain is built from TRBV4-2 and TRBJ1-4; weak D call: TRBD1 (6 bases). Germline V CDR1 and CDR2: LGHNA, YNFKEQ. The length of the CDR3 is 14 residues. V was shortened by 5 bases and J by 3 bases, with 10 bases between the two germline ends. The CDR3 loop reads CASSWGRSNEKLFF. CDR3 DNA sequence: TGTGCCAGCAGCTGGGGGCGGTCTAATGAAAAACTGTTTTTT.

The chain carries TRBV29-1 and TRBJ2-7; 10 nucleotides match TRBD1. With V trimmed by 7 bases and J by 3 bases, 3 bases remained unmatched. CDR3 length: 12 residues. CDR1 and CDR2 from the germline V gene are SQVTM and ANQGSEA. The CDR3 loop is CSARTGGYEQYF. In DNA form, the CDR3 reads TGCAGCGCCAGGACAGGGGGCTACGAGCAGTACTTC.

The chain recombines TRBV7-9 with TRBJ2-7; the D gene is possibly TRBD1 (6 bases). V lost 4 bases to trimming and J lost 1 base, with 11 bases between them. This CDR3 has 14 residues. Germline V gives CDR1 SEHNR, CDR2 FQNEAQ (reference sequence). CDR3 bases: TGTGCCAGCAGCTCAGGGGCTTTGTCCTACGAGCAGTACTTC. It codes for CASSSGALSYEQYF.

J is TRBJ2-7 and V is TRBV6-5; tentative D call: TRBD1 (5 bases). The germline CDR1 and CDR2 sequences are MNHEY and SVGAGI. The CDR3 length is 15 residues. V lost 4 bases and J 7 bases, leaving 20 bases between the germline ends. The CDR3, as DNA: TGTGCCAGCAGTTTTTCCGACAGCACCTCTGGGGAGCAGTACTTC. It yields the protein CASSFSDSTSGEQYF.

The DNA for the CDR3 is TGTGCCAGCAGTCCCACGAGGACAGGGGAGGGCTACACCTTC. Protein: CASSPTRTGEGYTF. The V gene is TRBV7-9, the J gene TRBJ1-2, with TRBD1 identical over 9 bases. V dropped 6 bases and J dropped 8; count of bases not matched to a gene: 10. CDR1 and CDR2 from the germline V gene are SEHNR and FQNEAQ (reference sequence). The CDR3 runs 14 residues.

V gene TRBV27 combines with J gene TRBJ2-5; D uncertain. V lost 2 bases and J 2 bases, leaving 6 bases between the germline ends. CDR1 MNHEY and CDR2 SMNVEV come from the germline V gene (reference sequence). The length of the CDR3 is 13 residues. The DNA of the CDR3 is TGTGCCAGCAGTTTAGGGCTACAAGAGACCCAGTACTTC. This gives the protein CASSLGLQETQYF.

The chain links TRBV2 to TRBJ2-1; 7 bases match TRBD2. Per germline, CDR1 SNHLY and CDR2 FYNNEI. J was trimmed by 4 bases and V by 4 bases; bases with no gene match: 7. There are 15 residues in the CDR3. CDR3 residues: CASSVGLAAYNEQFF. Here the CDR3 DNA reads TGTGCCAGCAGTGTAGGCCTAGCGGCGTACAATGAGCAGTTCTTC.

The chain has TRBV15 and TRBJ1-4; tentative D call: TRBD1 (5 bases). V gave up 0 bases and J gave up 2 bases, with 7 bases separating them. Germline V gene lookup returns CDR1 LNHNV and CDR2 YYDKDF (reference sequence). The CDR3 is 15 residues long. CDR3 protein: CATSREGGTNEKLFF. As DNA, the CDR3 is TGTGCCACCAGCAGAGAGGGGGGGACTAATGAAAAACTGTTTTTT.

The chain employs TRBV6-1 and TRBJ2-3; TRBD1 or TRBD2 may be the D gene (5 bases each). The CDR3 contains 14 residues. Trimming left V 2 bases short and J 5 bases short, with 11 bases between. The germline V gene encodes CDR1 MNHNS and CDR2 SASEGT. CDR3 residues: CASSEHIGGDTQYF. The CDR3 DNA sequence: TGTGCCAGCAGTGAACATATTGGGGGAGATACGCAGTATTTT.

V usage is TRBV2 and J usage is TRBJ2-5; D perhaps matches TRBD2 (6 bases). The CDR3 has 15 amino acids. Germline lookup yields CDR1 SNHLY and CDR2 FYNNEI. With 3 bases removed from V and 7 bases from J, the gap between germline ends came to 18 bases. CDR3 sequence: CASSEWVPGDGTQYF. The DNA of the CDR3 is TGTGCCAGCAGTGAGTGGGTCCCGGGGGACGGGACCCAGTACTTC.